The 3 T cell receptor beta chains below come from one sample, sequenced in a study of graft-versus-host responses after intestinal transplantation. Investigators treated the graft tissue so that it released intraepithelial and lamina propria lymphocytes. Data came from immunoSEQ multiplex PCR; TCRdb stores just in-frame clones and leaves some out. Of approximately 4,400 clones in the sample, approximately 80% were seen once. Source: ileum tissue, taken 9 days after transplant. These receptor sequences come from a human patient who received an intestinal transplant, so some T cells may come from the graft donor.

The V and J genes are TRBV10-2 and TRBJ1-5; tentative D call: TRBD1 (5 bases). Trimming removed 8 bases at V and 0 bases at J, with 11 bases between. The CDR3 length is 14 residues. CDR1 and CDR2 from the germline V gene are WSHSY and SAAADI. Here the CDR3 DNA reads TGCGCCAGCTACGACGGGGGTAGCAATCAGCCCCAGCATTTT. Encoded protein: CASYDGGSNQPQHF.

The V and J genes are TRBV5-1 and TRBJ1-2, with TRBD1 matching over 9 bases. The trim removed 0 bases at V and 6 bases at J, leaving 0 bases unmatched. CDR3 length: 13 residues. Germline V gene sequence: CDR1 SGHRS, CDR2 YFSETQ. The CDR3 reads CASSLDRGHGYTF. DNA for the CDR3: TGCGCCAGCAGCTTGGACAGGGGGCATGGCTACACCTTC.

The chain has TRBV25-1 and TRBJ2-2; 12 bases map to TRBD1. Germline V gene data show CDR1 as MGHDK and CDR2 as SYGVNS. V trimming: 1 base; J trimming: 7 bases; junction bases outside the gene matches: 7. The CDR3 length is 17 residues. This chain's CDR3 is CASSEWGQGAHDGELFF. Written as DNA, the CDR3 is TGTGCCAGCAGTGAATGGGGACAGGGGGCGCATGACGGGGAGCTGTTTTTT.